What follows is one T cell receptor (beta chain) and its context. The target antigen is unknown. The data originate from a study of blood T cells in healthy people across ages. Per individual sample, total RNA of at least 6 micrograms was extracted. General observations from the study: Greater diversity and more naive CD4+ cells were seen in long-lived donors than in aged donors.

The authors ran a second PCR of roughly 7 to 11 cycles using a sample-barcoded 5' primer and a J-beta primer mix. Each CDR3 protein is one row after TCRdb ran MiXCR on the 5' RACE reads. The sample contains approximately 730,000 distinct CDR3 sequences, less than 70% of which appear only once. The CDR3 runs 14 residues. Germline V gene data show CDR1 as DFQATT and CDR2 as SNEGSKA (reference sequence). Trimming took 0 bases from V and 7 from J; bases not matched to a gene: 8. The chain employs TRBV20-1 and TRBJ1-2; 7 bases fit TRBD1. Sequenced sample: blood. This TCR derives from a man older than 75 in good health. The CDR3 bases are TGCAGTGCTAGAGAGAAAGGGGGCAAAGGTGGCTACACCTTC. It codes for CSAREKGGKGGYTF.